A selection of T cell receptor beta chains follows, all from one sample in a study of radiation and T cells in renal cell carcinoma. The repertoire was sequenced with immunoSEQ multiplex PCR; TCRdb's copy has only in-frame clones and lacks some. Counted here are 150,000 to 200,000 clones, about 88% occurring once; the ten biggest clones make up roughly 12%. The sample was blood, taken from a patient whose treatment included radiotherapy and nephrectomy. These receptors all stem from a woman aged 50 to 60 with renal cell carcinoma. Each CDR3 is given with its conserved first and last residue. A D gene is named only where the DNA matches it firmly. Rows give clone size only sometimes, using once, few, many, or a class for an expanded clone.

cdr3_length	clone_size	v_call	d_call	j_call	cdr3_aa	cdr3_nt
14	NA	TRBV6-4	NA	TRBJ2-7	CASSPRRADDEQYF	TGTGCCAGCAGCCCAAGGAGGGCCGATGACGAGCAGTACTTC
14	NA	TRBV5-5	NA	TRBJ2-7	CASSYTGPPYEQYF	TGTGCCAGCAGCTATACAGGTCCCCCCTACGAGCAGTACTTC
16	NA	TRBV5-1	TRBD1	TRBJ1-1	CASSLAYRRTGTEAFF	TGCGCCAGCAGCTTGGCCTACAGGAGGACAGGGACTGAAGCTTTCTTT
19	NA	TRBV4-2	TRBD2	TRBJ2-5	CASSQGLAGMLGSGETQYF	TGTGCCAGCAGCCAAGGACTAGCGGGGATGTTGGGTTCAGGAGAGACCCAGTACTTC
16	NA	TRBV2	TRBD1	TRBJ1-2	CASSSTQTGGAYGYTF	TGTGCCAGCAGCAGCACACAGACAGGGGGCGCCTATGGCTACACCTTC
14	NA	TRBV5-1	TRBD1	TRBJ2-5	CASSLATGRETQYF	TGCGCCAGCAGCTTGGCGACAGGGAGAGAGACCCAGTACTTC
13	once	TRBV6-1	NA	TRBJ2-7	CASISRVGYEQYF	TGTGCCAGCATTTCCCGGGTGGGTTACGAGCAGTACTTC
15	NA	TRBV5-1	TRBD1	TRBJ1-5	CASSLGQGPYQPQHF	TGCGCCAGCAGCTTGGGACAGGGCCCTTATCAGCCCCAGCATTTT
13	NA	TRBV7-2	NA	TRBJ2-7	CASSSFGAWEQYF	TGTGCCAGCAGCTCCTTCGGGGCATGGGAACAGTACTTC
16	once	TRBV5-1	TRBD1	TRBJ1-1	CASSKASGGENTEAFF	TGCGCCAGCAGCAAAGCCTCAGGGGGGGAGAACACTGAAGCTTTCTTT
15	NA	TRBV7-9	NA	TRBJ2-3	CASSLDSIGTDTQYF	TGTGCCAGCAGCTTAGACTCAATCGGCACAGATACGCAGTATTTT
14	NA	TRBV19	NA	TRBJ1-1	CASRRGGMNTEAFF	TGTGCCAGTCGGCGAGGAGGGATGAACACTGAAGCTTTCTTT
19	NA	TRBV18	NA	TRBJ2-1	CASSPRLNTGSRTYNEQFF	TGTGCCAGCTCACCACGCCTAAATACAGGGAGTAGGACCTACAATGAGCAGTTCTTC
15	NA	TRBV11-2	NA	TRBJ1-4	CASSFGWVQNEKLFF	TGTGCCAGCAGCTTTGGATGGGTACAGAATGAAAAACTGTTTTTT
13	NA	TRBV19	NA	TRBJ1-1	CASSQTRGTEAFF	TGTGCCAGTAGCCAAACAAGGGGGACTGAAGCTTTCTTT
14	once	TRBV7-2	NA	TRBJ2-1	CASSSRSFTNEQFF	TGTGCCAGCAGCTCCCGGTCCTTTACCAATGAGCAGTTCTTC
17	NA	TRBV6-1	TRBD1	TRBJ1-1	CASSEIGTGGTNTEAFF	TGTGCCAGCAGTGAAATCGGGACAGGGGGGACGAACACTGAAGCTTTCTTT
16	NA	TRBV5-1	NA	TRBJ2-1	CASSLGGTHSYNEQFF	TGCGCCAGCAGCTTGGGTGGGACACACTCCTACAATGAGCAGTTCTTC
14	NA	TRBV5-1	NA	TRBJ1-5	CASSRDGFNQPQHF	TGCGCCAGCAGCAGGGACGGCTTCAATCAGCCCCAGCATTTT
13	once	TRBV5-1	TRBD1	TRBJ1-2	CASSLGQSYGYTF	TGCGCCAGCAGCCTGGGACAGAGCTATGGCTACACCTTC
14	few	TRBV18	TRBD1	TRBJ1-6	CASSRDRENSPLHF	TGTGCCAGCTCCAGGGACAGGGAGAATTCACCCCTCCACTTT
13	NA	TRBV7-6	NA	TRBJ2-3	CASTKTFTDTQYF	TGTGCCAGCACCAAAACCTTCACAGATACGCAGTATTTT
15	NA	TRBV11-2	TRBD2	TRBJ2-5	CASSSLAGYTKTQYF	TGTGCCAGCAGCTCGCTAGCGGGGTATACAAAGACCCAGTACTTC
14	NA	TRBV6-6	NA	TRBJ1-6	CASRGPQDNSPLHF	TGTGCCAGCAGGGGTCCTCAGGATAATTCACCCCTCCACTTT
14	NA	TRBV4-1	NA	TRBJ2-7	CASSQPGLQGEQYF	TGCGCCAGCAGCCAACCAGGACTCCAGGGAGAGCAGTACTTC
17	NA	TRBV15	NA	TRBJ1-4	CATSRDRLGGGDEKLFF	TGTGCCACCAGCAGAGATCGTCTTGGGGGAGGGGATGAAAAACTGTTTTTT
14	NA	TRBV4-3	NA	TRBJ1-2	CASSQDIQGRGYTF	TGCGCCAGCAGCCAAGACATACAGGGAAGGGGCTACACCTTC
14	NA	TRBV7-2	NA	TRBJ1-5	CASSLGISNQPQHF	TGTGCCAGCAGCCTGGGGATAAGCAATCAGCCCCAGCATTTT
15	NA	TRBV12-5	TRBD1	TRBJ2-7	CASGSPGQGVYEQYF	TGTGCTAGTGGGTCGCCGGGACAGGGTGTATACGAGCAGTACTTC
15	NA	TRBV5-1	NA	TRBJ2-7	CASSLAVGVAYEQYF	TGCGCCAGCAGCTTGGCCGTGGGGGTCGCCTACGAGCAGTACTTC
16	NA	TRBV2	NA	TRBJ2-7	CASRFWGETAAGEQYF	TGTGCCAGCAGATTTTGGGGGGAGACCGCTGCGGGCGAGCAGTACTTC
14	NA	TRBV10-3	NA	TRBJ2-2	CAISVGTVTGELFF	TGTGCCATCAGTGTCGGGACTGTCACCGGGGAGCTGTTTTTT
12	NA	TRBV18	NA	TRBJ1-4	CASSPSSEKLFF	TGTGCCAGCTCACCATCATCTGAAAAACTGTTTTTT
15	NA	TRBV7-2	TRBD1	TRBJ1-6	CASSLAGTDNSPLHF	TGTGCCAGCAGCTTAGCTGGGACAGATAATTCACCCCTCCACTTT
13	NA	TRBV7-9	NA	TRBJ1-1	CASSLESNTEAFF	TGTGCCAGCAGCTTAGAATCGAACACTGAAGCTTTCTTT
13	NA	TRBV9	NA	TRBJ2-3	CASSVAGPDTQYF	TGTGCCAGCAGCGTAGCGGGGCCAGATACGCAGTATTTT
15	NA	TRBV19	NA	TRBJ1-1	CASSIGRQPNTEAFF	TGTGCCAGTAGTATAGGCCGACAGCCCAACACTGAAGCTTTCTTT
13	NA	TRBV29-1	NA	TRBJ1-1	CSVHWDLGTEAFF	TGCAGCGTCCACTGGGACCTTGGCACTGAAGCTTTCTTT
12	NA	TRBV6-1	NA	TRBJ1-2	CASSDPPYGYTF	TGTGCCAGCAGTGACCCTCCGTACGGCTACACCTTC
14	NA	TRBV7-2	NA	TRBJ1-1	CASSLVPVATEAFF	TGTGCCAGCAGCTTAGTACCAGTCGCCACTGAAGCTTTCTTT
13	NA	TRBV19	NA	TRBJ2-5	CASREGAVETQYF	TGTGCCAGTAGAGAAGGGGCAGTGGAGACCCAGTACTTC
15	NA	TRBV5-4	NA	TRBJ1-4	CASSLVGESNEKLFF	TGTGCCAGCAGCTTGGTGGGGGAGTCTAATGAAAAACTGTTTTTT
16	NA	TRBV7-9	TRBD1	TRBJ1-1	CASSQSLTGKGTEAFF	TGTGCCAGCAGCCAAAGCTTGACAGGGAAAGGCACTGAAGCTTTCTTT
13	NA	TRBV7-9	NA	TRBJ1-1	CASSESRDTEAFF	TGTGCCAGCAGTGAAAGCAGGGATACTGAAGCTTTCTTT
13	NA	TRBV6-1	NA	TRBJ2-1	CASSARGFNEQFF	TGTGCCAGCAGTGCAAGAGGGTTCAATGAGCAGTTCTTC
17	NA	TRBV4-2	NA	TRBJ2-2	CASSQDSGRGNTGELFF	TGTGCCAGCAGCCAAGACAGTGGCAGGGGGAACACCGGGGAGCTGTTTTTT
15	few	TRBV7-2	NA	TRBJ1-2	CASSLDVNRVFGYTF	TGTGCCAGCAGCTTAGACGTGAACAGGGTTTTTGGCTACACCTTC
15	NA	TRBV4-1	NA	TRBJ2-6	CASSTQGTGANVLTF	TGCGCCAGCAGCACCCAGGGCACTGGGGCCAACGTCCTGACTTTC
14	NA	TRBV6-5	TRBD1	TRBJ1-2	CASSYSQGNYGYTF	TGTGCCAGCAGTTACTCACAGGGGAACTATGGCTACACCTTC
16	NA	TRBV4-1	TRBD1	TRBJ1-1	CASSQAGQGGNTEAFF	TGCGCCAGCAGCCAAGCAGGACAGGGGGGAAACACTGAAGCTTTCTTT
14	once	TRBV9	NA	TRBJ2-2	CASSSGGVRGELFF	TGTGCCAGCAGCTCGGGCGGGGTAAGAGGGGAGCTGTTTTTT
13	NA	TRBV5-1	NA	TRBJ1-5	CASSLVGNQPQHF	TGCGCCAGCAGCTTGGTGGGCAATCAGCCCCAGCATTTT
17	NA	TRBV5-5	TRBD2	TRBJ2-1	CASSLGLAGQRSNEQFF	TGTGCCAGCAGCTTGGGCTTAGCGGGACAAAGGAGCAATGAGCAGTTCTTC
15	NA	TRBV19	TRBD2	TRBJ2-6	CASSGRATGANVLTF	TGTGCCAGTAGTGGGAGGGCGACTGGGGCCAACGTCCTGACTTTC